The rows below give T cell receptor beta chains drawn from one sample of a study of blood T cell repertoires in COVID-19. Data came from immunoSEQ multiplex PCR; TCRdb stores just in-frame clones and leaves some out. Among about 430,000 clones, approximately 90% were seen once, and the ten largest hold 0.95% to 1%. Sequencing input: PBMCs or T cells enriched from blood (not recorded which). These receptors all stem from a woman in her thirties with acute COVID-19. Both conserved end residues are part of each CDR3. Each record gives: clone size, V gene, D gene, J gene, CDR3 protein, CDR3 DNA. D genes are given only for firm matches. The size entry is marked missing in some rows and otherwise reads once, few, many or a size class.

abundance: NA
v_gene: TRBV6-4
d_gene: TRBD1
j_gene: TRBJ2-1
CDR3aa: CASSEASTGTSYNEQFF
CDR3nt: TGTGCCAGCAGTGAAGCTTCGACAGGGACCTCCTACAATGAGCAGTTCTTC

abundance: NA
v_gene: TRBV5-6
d_gene: TRBD1
j_gene: TRBJ2-7
CDR3aa: CASSLVTGGAYEQYF
CDR3nt: TGTGCCAGCAGCTTGGTGACAGGGGGGGCCTACGAGCAGTACTTC

abundance: NA
v_gene: TRBV20-1
d_gene: NA
j_gene: TRBJ1-1
CDR3aa: CSARAPSEAFF
CDR3nt: TGCAGTGCTAGAGCCCCCAGTGAAGCTTTCTTT

abundance: NA
v_gene: TRBV5-1
d_gene: NA
j_gene: TRBJ2-3
CDR3aa: CASSLDPQGLGSTDTQYF
CDR3nt: TGCGCCAGCAGCTTGGACCCCCAGGGTCTAGGTAGCACAGATACGCAGTATTTT

abundance: NA
v_gene: TRBV6-2/TRBV6-3
d_gene: NA
j_gene: TRBJ2-2
CDR3aa: CASSTPGRITGELFF
CDR3nt: TGTGCCAGCAGCACACCAGGGCGGATCACCGGGGAGCTGTTTTTT

abundance: NA
v_gene: TRBV29-1
d_gene: TRBD2
j_gene: TRBJ2-1
CDR3aa: CSVALKLARHNEQFF
CDR3nt: TGCAGCGTTGCCCTTAAACTAGCGCGACACAATGAGCAGTTCTTC

abundance: NA
v_gene: TRBV24-1
d_gene: TRBD1
j_gene: TRBJ1-4
CDR3aa: CATRPTGGDNSNEKLFF
CDR3nt: TGTGCCACCAGGCCGACAGGGGGCGATAATTCTAATGAAAAACTGTTTTTT

abundance: NA
v_gene: TRBV6-4
d_gene: TRBD1
j_gene: TRBJ2-3
CDR3aa: CASSGTGGTDTQYF
CDR3nt: TGTGCCAGCAGTGGGACAGGGGGCACAGATACGCAGTATTTT

abundance: NA
v_gene: TRBV7-9
d_gene: NA
j_gene: TRBJ2-1
CDR3aa: CASIPPGTTYNEQFF
CDR3nt: TGTGCCAGCATTCCCCCCGGGACAACCTACAATGAGCAGTTCTTC

abundance: NA
v_gene: TRBV3-1/TRBV3-2
d_gene: TRBD1
j_gene: TRBJ1-2
CDR3aa: CASSPNPQGDGYGYTF
CDR3nt: TGTGCCAGCAGCCCTAACCCCCAGGGGGACGGCTATGGCTACACCTTC

abundance: NA
v_gene: TRBV19
d_gene: TRBD1
j_gene: TRBJ2-2
CDR3aa: CASSRDRVGPVGDGLFF
CDR3nt: TGTGCCAGTAGTCGGGACAGGGTGGGACCCGTAGGCGATGGGCTGTTTTTT

abundance: NA
v_gene: TRBV5-1
d_gene: NA
j_gene: TRBJ2-7
CDR3aa: CASSMRTAPSPYEQYF
CDR3nt: TGCGCCAGCAGCATGCGGACAGCGCCTTCCCCTTACGAGCAGTACTTC

abundance: NA
v_gene: TRBV19
d_gene: NA
j_gene: TRBJ1-1
CDR3aa: CASTQGLNTEAFF
CDR3nt: TGTGCCAGTACCCAGGGTCTGAACACTGAAGCTTTCTTT

abundance: NA
v_gene: TRBV27
d_gene: NA
j_gene: TRBJ1-6
CDR3aa: CASSLSLRGSYNSPLHF
CDR3nt: TGTGCCAGCAGTTTATCGCTTAGGGGCTCCTATAATTCACCCCTCCACTTT

abundance: NA
v_gene: TRBV4-3
d_gene: NA
j_gene: TRBJ2-7
CDR3aa: CASSQDAITYEQYF
CDR3nt: TGCGCCAGCAGCCAAGATGCTATTACCTACGAGCAGTACTTC

abundance: few
v_gene: TRBV5-1
d_gene: NA
j_gene: TRBJ1-4
CDR3aa: CASSFGQKVNEKLFF
CDR3nt: TGCGCCAGCAGCTTTGGACAGAAGGTCAATGAAAAACTGTTTTTT

abundance: NA
v_gene: TRBV5-1
d_gene: NA
j_gene: TRBJ2-2
CDR3aa: CASRLMRGANTGELFF
CDR3nt: TGCGCCAGCAGGCTAATGCGAGGAGCGAACACCGGGGAGCTGTTTTTT

abundance: NA
v_gene: TRBV19
d_gene: NA
j_gene: TRBJ1-1
CDR3aa: CASSIIMNTEAFF
CDR3nt: TGTGCCAGTAGTATAATTATGAACACTGAAGCTTTCTTT

abundance: NA
v_gene: TRBV7-3
d_gene: NA
j_gene: TRBJ2-1
CDR3aa: CASSLAQSSYNEQFF
CDR3nt: TGTGCCAGCAGCTTAGCACAGAGCTCCTACAATGAGCAGTTCTTC

abundance: NA
v_gene: TRBV9
d_gene: TRBD1
j_gene: TRBJ2-7
CDR3aa: CASSLTGVSPDEQYF
CDR3nt: TGTGCCAGCAGCCTTACAGGGGTAAGCCCTGACGAGCAGTACTTC

abundance: NA
v_gene: TRBV5-1
d_gene: NA
j_gene: TRBJ1-6
CDR3aa: CASSPGSGEPLHF
CDR3nt: TGCGCCAGCAGTCCAGGCAGCGGGGAACCCCTCCACTTT

abundance: NA
v_gene: TRBV19
d_gene: NA
j_gene: TRBJ2-7
CDR3aa: CASSISGSLGVYEQYF
CDR3nt: TGTGCCAGTAGTATATCCGGCAGTCTGGGAGTCTACGAGCAGTACTTC

abundance: NA
v_gene: TRBV2
d_gene: NA
j_gene: TRBJ1-1
CDR3aa: CASGGLVEAFF
CDR3nt: TGTGCCAGCGGGGGGTTGGTCGAGGCTTTCTTT

abundance: NA
v_gene: TRBV7-2
d_gene: TRBD2
j_gene: TRBJ2-3
CDR3aa: CASSLAGGFVDTQYF
CDR3nt: TGTGCCAGCAGCTTAGCGGGGGGGTTCGTAGATACGCAGTATTTT

abundance: few
v_gene: TRBV25-1
d_gene: NA
j_gene: TRBJ2-2
CDR3aa: CASSEPGIARTGELFF
CDR3nt: TGTGCCAGCAGTGAACCCGGGATAGCCCGCACCGGGGAGCTGTTTTTT

abundance: NA
v_gene: TRBV10-2
d_gene: NA
j_gene: TRBJ1-5
CDR3aa: CASMTDRSENQPQHF
CDR3nt: TGCGCCAGCATGACCGACAGGTCTGAGAATCAGCCCCAGCATTTT

abundance: NA
v_gene: TRBV6-6
d_gene: TRBD1
j_gene: TRBJ1-2
CDR3aa: CAINNRGSEHGYTF
CDR3nt: TGTGCCATTAATAACAGGGGGAGTGAGCATGGCTACACCTTC

abundance: once
v_gene: TRBV2
d_gene: NA
j_gene: TRBJ2-7
CDR3aa: CASSESLSSYEQYF
CDR3nt: TGTGCCAGCAGTGAATCGCTGAGCTCCTACGAGCAGTACTTC

abundance: NA
v_gene: TRBV9
d_gene: TRBD2
j_gene: TRBJ2-3
CDR3aa: CASSPSSGGAADTQYF
CDR3nt: TGTGCCAGCAGCCCTTCTAGCGGGGGGGCGGCAGATACGCAGTATTTT

abundance: NA
v_gene: TRBV18
d_gene: NA
j_gene: TRBJ1-1
CDR3aa: CASSPREAAGTEAFF
CDR3nt: TGTGCCAGCTCACCAAGGGAAGCAGCGGGAACTGAAGCTTTCTTT

abundance: NA
v_gene: TRBV20-1
d_gene: NA
j_gene: TRBJ2-1
CDR3aa: CPSGVLNEQFF
CDR3nt: TGCCCATCGGGGGTATTAAATGAGCAGTTCTTC

abundance: NA
v_gene: TRBV7-9
d_gene: NA
j_gene: TRBJ1-3
CDR3aa: CASSGRQVTLSGNTIYF
CDR3nt: TGTGCCAGCAGCGGAAGACAAGTGACCCTCTCTGGAAACACCATATATTTT

abundance: NA
v_gene: TRBV6-2/TRBV6-3
d_gene: TRBD2
j_gene: TRBJ2-5
CDR3aa: CASSSGTSGGTSETQYF
CDR3nt: TGTGCCAGCAGTTCCGGGACTAGCGGGGGGACGTCGGAGACCCAGTACTTC

abundance: NA
v_gene: TRBV11-2
d_gene: NA
j_gene: TRBJ1-2
CDR3aa: CASSRDRRANYGYTF
CDR3nt: TGTGCCAGCAGCCGAGACAGACGCGCTAACTATGGCTACACCTTC

abundance: NA
v_gene: TRBV9
d_gene: TRBD2
j_gene: TRBJ2-3
CDR3aa: CASSDSGGADTQYF
CDR3nt: TGTGCCAGCAGCGACAGCGGGGGGGCCGATACGCAGTATTTT

abundance: NA
v_gene: TRBV24-1
d_gene: NA
j_gene: TRBJ2-6
CDR3aa: CATSEVEISGANVLTF
CDR3nt: TGTGCCACCAGTGAGGTAGAGATCTCTGGGGCCAACGTCCTGACTTTC

abundance: NA
v_gene: TRBV12-3/TRBV12-4
d_gene: NA
j_gene: TRBJ2-3
CDR3aa: CASSLVQSDTQYF
CDR3nt: TGTGCCAGCAGTTTAGTACAATCAGATACGCAGTATTTT

abundance: NA
v_gene: TRBV6-5
d_gene: NA
j_gene: TRBJ1-2
CDR3aa: CASSHRESYGYTF
CDR3nt: TGTGCCAGCAGTCACAGGGAATCCTATGGCTACACCTTC

abundance: NA
v_gene: TRBV9
d_gene: NA
j_gene: TRBJ1-2
CDR3aa: CASSAGTGSNYGYTF
CDR3nt: TGTGCCAGCAGCGCAGGAACAGGGAGTAATTATGGCTACACCTTC

abundance: NA
v_gene: TRBV6-5
d_gene: NA
j_gene: TRBJ1-4
CDR3aa: CASSYRGSWELFF
CDR3nt: TGTGCCAGCAGTTACAGGGGGAGTTGGGAACTGTTTTTT

abundance: NA
v_gene: TRBV7-9
d_gene: NA
j_gene: TRBJ1-1
CDR3aa: CASSLQGNTEAFF
CDR3nt: TGTGCCAGCAGCTTACAGGGGAACACTGAAGCTTTCTTT

abundance: once
v_gene: TRBV6-2/TRBV6-3
d_gene: NA
j_gene: TRBJ2-3
CDR3aa: CASSYRLGGDTQYF
CDR3nt: TGTGCCAGCAGTTACCGCCTCGGCGGGGATACGCAGTATTTT

abundance: once
v_gene: TRBV19
d_gene: NA
j_gene: TRBJ2-3
CDR3aa: CATSWRGSTDTQYF
CDR3nt: TGTGCCACATCCTGGCGGGGTAGCACAGATACGCAGTATTTT

abundance: NA
v_gene: TRBV4-2
d_gene: TRBD1
j_gene: TRBJ2-7
CDR3aa: CASSQDDRGSYEQYF
CDR3nt: TGTGCCAGCAGCCAAGATGACAGGGGTAGTTACGAGCAGTACTTC

abundance: once
v_gene: TRBV7-2
d_gene: TRBD2
j_gene: TRBJ2-1
CDR3aa: CASSTPTSGVGNEQFF
CDR3nt: TGTGCCAGCAGCACTCCGACTAGCGGGGTCGGCAATGAGCAGTTCTTC

abundance: NA
v_gene: TRBV28
d_gene: TRBD1
j_gene: TRBJ2-7
CDR3aa: CASSRDRGYEQYF
CDR3nt: TGTGCCAGCAGCCGGGACAGGGGCTACGAGCAGTACTTC

abundance: NA
v_gene: TRBV30
d_gene: NA
j_gene: TRBJ2-6
CDR3aa: CASVKRQASGANVLTF
CDR3nt: TGTGCCTCGGTTAAGAGACAGGCTTCTGGGGCCAACGTCCTGACTTTC

abundance: once
v_gene: TRBV19
d_gene: NA
j_gene: TRBJ1-1
CDR3aa: CASSRTDSNTEAFF
CDR3nt: TGTGCCAGTAGTAGGACAGACAGTAACACTGAAGCTTTCTTT

abundance: NA
v_gene: TRBV3-1/TRBV3-2
d_gene: NA
j_gene: TRBJ1-2
CDR3aa: CASSQLKQLPPYGYTF
CDR3nt: TGTGCCAGCAGCCAATTGAAACAGCTACCTCCCTATGGCTACACCTTC

abundance: NA
v_gene: TRBV19
d_gene: TRBD1
j_gene: TRBJ2-3
CDR3aa: CASTPGQGLVDTQYF
CDR3nt: TGTGCCAGTACCCCGGGACAGGGGCTGGTAGATACGCAGTATTTT

abundance: NA
v_gene: TRBV27
d_gene: NA
j_gene: TRBJ2-7
CDR3aa: CASSLVRGSYEQYF
CDR3nt: TGTGCCAGCAGTTTAGTCCGGGGGTCCTACGAGCAGTACTTC

abundance: NA
v_gene: TRBV15
d_gene: TRBD2
j_gene: TRBJ2-3
CDR3aa: CATSSYFSGGATDTQYF
CDR3nt: TGTGCCACCAGCAGTTATTTTAGCGGGGGGGCCACAGATACGCAGTATTTT